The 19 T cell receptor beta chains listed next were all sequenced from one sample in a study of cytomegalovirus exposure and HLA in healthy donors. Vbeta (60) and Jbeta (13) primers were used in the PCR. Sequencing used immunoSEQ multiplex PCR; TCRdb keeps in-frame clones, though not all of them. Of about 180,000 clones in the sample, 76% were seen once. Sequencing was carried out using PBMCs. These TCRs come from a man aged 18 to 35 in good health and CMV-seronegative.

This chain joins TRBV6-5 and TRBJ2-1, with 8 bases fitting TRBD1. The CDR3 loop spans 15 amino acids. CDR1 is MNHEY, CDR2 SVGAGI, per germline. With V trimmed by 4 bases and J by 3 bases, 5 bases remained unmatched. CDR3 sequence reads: CASSSGTGLYNEQFF. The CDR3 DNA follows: TGTGCCAGCAGTTCCGGGACAGGCCTCTACAATGAGCAGTTCTTC.

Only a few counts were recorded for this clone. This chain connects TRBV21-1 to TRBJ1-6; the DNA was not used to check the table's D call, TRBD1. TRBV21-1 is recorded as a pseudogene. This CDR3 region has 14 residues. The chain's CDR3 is CASSKSTADSPLHF. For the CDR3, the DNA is TGTGCCAGCAGCAAGAGCACAGCCGATTCACCCCTCCACTTT.

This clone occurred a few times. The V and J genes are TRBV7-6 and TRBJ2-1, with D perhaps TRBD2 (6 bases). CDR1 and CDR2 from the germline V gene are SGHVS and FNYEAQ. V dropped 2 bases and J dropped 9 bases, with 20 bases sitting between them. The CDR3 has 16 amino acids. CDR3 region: CASSLLGAGISGEQFF. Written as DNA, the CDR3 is TGTGCCAGCAGCTTATTAGGGGCGGGGATCTCGGGTGAGCAGTTCTTC.

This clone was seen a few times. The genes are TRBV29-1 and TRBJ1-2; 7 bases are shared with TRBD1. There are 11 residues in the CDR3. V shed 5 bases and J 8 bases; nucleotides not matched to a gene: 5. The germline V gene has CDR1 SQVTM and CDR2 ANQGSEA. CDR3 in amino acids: CSVLTGWGYTF. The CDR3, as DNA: TGCAGCGTTCTGACAGGGTGGGGCTACACCTTC.

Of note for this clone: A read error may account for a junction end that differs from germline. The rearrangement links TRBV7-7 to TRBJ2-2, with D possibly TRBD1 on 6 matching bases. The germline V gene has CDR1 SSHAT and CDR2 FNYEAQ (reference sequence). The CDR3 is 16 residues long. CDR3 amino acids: CASSLDPTGRPGELFF. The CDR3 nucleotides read TGTGCTAGCAGCTTAGACCCCACAGGGAGACCCGGGGAGCTGTTTTTT.

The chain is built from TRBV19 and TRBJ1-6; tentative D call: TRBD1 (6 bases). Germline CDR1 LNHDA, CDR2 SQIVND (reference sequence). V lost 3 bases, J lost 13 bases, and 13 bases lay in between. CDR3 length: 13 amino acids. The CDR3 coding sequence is TGTGCCAGTAGTATCGAGGACAGCTCCCCCCTCCACTTT. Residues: CASSIEDSSPLHF.

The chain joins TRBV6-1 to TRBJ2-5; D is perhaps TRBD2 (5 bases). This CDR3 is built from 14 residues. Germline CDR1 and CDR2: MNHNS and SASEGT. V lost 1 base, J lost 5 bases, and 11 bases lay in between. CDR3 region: CASSEDWGVETQYF. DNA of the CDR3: TGTGCCAGCAGTGAAGACTGGGGAGTGGAGACCCAGTACTTC.

CDR3 nucleotide sequence: TGTGCCAGCTCAGAACAGGATTCTATGGGGGAGACCCAGTACTTC. Translation gives CASSEQDSMGETQYF. The chain employs TRBV5-4 and TRBJ2-5; possibly TRBD1 for D (5 bases). Germline loops: CDR1 SGHNT, CDR2 YYREEE (reference sequence). With 7 bases removed from V and 5 bases from J, the gap between germline ends came to 21 bases. The CDR3 runs 15 residues. Looking up the rest from reference TRBV5-4 and TRBJ2-5 gives the full variable domain: ETGVTQSPTHLIKTRGQQVTLRCSSQSGHNTVSWYQQALGQGPQFIFQYYREEENGRGNFPPRFSGLQFPNYSSELNVNALELDDSALYLCASSEQDSMGETQYFGPGTRLLVL.

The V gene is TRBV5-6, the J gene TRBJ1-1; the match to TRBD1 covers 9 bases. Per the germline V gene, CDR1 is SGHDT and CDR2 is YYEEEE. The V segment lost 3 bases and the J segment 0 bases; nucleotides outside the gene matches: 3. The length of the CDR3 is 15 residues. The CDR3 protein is CASSWRDRVNTEAFF. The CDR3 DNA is TGTGCCAGCAGCTGGCGGGACAGGGTGAACACTGAAGCTTTCTTT.

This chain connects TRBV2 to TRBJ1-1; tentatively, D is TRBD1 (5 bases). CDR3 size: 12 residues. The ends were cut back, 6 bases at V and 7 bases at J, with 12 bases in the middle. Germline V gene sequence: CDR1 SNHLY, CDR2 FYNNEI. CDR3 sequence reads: CASRRSGGEAFF. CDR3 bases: TGTGCCAGCAGGCGAAGCGGGGGTGAAGCTTTCTTT.

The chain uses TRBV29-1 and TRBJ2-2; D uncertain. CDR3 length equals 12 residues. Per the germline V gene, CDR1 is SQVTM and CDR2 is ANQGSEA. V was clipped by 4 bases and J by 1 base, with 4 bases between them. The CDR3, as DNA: TGCAGCGTTGGAGGGAACACCGGGGAGCTGTTTTTT. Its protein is CSVGGNTGELFF.

CDR3 nucleotides: TGTGCCAGCGAGAGGGGGGGCGGGCCGTTTTCACCCCTCCACTTT. It translates to CASERGGGPFSPLHF. The V and J genes are TRBV7-2 and TRBJ1-6; D possibly corresponds to TRBD1 (6 bases). V lost 8 bases to trimming and J lost 9 bases, with 20 bases between them. Germline CDR1 is SGHTA and CDR2 is FQGNSA. The CDR3 has 15 amino acids. The full variable domain, completed using reference TRBV7-2 and TRBJ1-6, is GAGVSQSPSNKVTEKGKDVELRCDPISGHTALYWYRQSLGQGLEFLIYFQGNSAPDKSGLPSDRFSAERTGGSVSTLTIQRTQQEDSAVYLCASERGGGPFSPLHFGNGTRLTVT.

The CDR3 DNA follows: TGTGCCAGCAGTTCCTCGTGGGAGACTGGGGCCAACGTCCTGACTTTC. Translated, it gives CASSSSWETGANVLTF. This chain uses TRBV6-5 with TRBJ2-6; tentatively, D is TRBD2 (5 bases). The CDR3 runs 16 residues. Between the trimmed V and J ends, which lost 4 bases and 2 bases, there was a span of 12 bases. Germline V CDR1 and CDR2: MNHEY, SVGAGI.

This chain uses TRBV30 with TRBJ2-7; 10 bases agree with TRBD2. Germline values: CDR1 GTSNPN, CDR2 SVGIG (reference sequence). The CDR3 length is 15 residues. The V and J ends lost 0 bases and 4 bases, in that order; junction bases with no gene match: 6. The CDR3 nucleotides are TGTGCCTGGAGTGTACTAGCGGGATTCGTATACGAGCAGTACTTC. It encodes CAWSVLAGFVYEQYF.

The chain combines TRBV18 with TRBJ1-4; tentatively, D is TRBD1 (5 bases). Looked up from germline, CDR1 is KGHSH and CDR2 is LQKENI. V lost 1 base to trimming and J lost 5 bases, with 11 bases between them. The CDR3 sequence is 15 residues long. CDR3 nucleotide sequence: TGTGCCAGCTCACCACGAAAGGGGTCGAATGAAAAACTGTTTTTT. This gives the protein CASSPRKGSNEKLFF.

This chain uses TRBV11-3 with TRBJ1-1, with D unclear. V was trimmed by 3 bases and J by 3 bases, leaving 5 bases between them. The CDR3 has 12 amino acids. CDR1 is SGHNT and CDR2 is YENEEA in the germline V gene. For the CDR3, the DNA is TGTGCCAGCAGCTTCGGGGACACTGAAGCTTTCTTT. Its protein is CASSFGDTEAFF.

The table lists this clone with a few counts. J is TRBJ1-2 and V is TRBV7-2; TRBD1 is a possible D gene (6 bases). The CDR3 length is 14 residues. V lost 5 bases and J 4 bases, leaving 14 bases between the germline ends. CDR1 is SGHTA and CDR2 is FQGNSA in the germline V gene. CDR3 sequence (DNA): TGTGCCAGCAGCCAAGGGGTAGGGGGCTATGGCTACACCTTC. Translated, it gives CASSQGVGGYGYTF.

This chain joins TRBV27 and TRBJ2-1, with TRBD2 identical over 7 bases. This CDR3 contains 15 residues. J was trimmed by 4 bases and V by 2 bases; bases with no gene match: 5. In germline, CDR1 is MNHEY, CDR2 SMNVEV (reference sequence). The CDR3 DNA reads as TGTGCCAGCAGTTTAGGCGGGGGATTTTACAATGAGCAGTTCTTC. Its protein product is CASSLGGGFYNEQFF.

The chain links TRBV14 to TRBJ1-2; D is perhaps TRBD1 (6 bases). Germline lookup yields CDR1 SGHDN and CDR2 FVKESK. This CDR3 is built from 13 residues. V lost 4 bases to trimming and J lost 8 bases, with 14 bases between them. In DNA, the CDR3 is TGTGCCAGCAGCCCAAGGGGGGGCTGGGGCTACACCTTC. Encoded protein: CASSPRGGWGYTF.